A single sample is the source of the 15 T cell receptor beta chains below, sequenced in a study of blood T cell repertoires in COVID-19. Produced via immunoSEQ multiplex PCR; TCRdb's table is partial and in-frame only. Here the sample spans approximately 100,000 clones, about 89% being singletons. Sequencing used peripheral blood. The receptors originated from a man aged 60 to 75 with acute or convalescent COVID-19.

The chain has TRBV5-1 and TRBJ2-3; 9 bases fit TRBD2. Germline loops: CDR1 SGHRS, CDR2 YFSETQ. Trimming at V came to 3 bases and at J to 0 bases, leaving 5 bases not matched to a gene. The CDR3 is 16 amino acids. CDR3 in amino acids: CASSSLGLASTDTQYF. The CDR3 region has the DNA TGCGCCAGCAGCTCCCTCGGACTAGCGAGCACAGATACGCAGTATTTT. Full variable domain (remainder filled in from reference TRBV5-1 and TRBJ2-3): KAGVTQTPRYLIKTRGQQVTLSCSPISGHRSVSWYQQTPGQGLQFLFEYFSETQRNKGNFPGRFSGRQFSNSRSEMNVSTLELGDSALYLCASSSLGLASTDTQYFGPGTRLTVL.

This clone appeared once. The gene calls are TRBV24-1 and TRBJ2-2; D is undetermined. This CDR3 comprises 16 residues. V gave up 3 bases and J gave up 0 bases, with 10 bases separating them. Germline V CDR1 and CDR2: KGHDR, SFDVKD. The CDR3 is CATSDPRWPNTGELFF. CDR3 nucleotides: TGTGCCACCAGTGATCCTCGTTGGCCGAACACCGGGGAGCTGTTTTTT.

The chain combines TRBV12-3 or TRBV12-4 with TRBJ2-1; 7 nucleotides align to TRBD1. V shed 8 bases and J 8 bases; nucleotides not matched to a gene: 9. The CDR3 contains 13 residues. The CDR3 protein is CASYRGQDDEQFF. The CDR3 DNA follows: TGTGCCAGCTATCGAGGACAGGACGATGAGCAGTTCTTC.

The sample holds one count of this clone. CDR3 in amino acids: CASSYLPGSYEQYF. In DNA, the CDR3 is TGTGCCAGCAGTTACTTACCGGGCTCCTACGAGCAGTACTTC. The rearrangement joins TRBV6-5 to TRBJ2-7; no definite D call. The CDR3 consists of 14 residues. CDR1 and CDR2 from the germline V gene are MNHEY and SVGAGI. Trimming took 1 base from V and 0 from J, leaving 7 bases between them.

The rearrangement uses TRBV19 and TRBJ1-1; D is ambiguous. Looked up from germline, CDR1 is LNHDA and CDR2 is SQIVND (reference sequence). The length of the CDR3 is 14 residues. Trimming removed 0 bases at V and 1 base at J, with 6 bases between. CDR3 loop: CASSIDPRNTEAFF. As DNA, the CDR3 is TGTGCCAGTAGTATAGACCCCAGGAACACTGAAGCTTTCTTT.

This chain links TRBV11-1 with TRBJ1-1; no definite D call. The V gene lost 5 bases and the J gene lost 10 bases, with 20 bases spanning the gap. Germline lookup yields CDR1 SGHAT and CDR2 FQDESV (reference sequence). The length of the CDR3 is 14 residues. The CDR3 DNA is TGTGCCAGCAGCCCTGGTGGTAACTCTCGTGGAGCTTTCTTT. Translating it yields CASSPGGNSRGAFF.

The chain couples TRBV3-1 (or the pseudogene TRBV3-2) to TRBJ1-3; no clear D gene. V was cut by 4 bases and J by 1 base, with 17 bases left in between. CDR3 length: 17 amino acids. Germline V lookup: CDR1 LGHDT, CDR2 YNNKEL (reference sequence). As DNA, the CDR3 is TGTGCCAGCAGCCGTACCGTGGGAAGCGGGTCTGGAAACACCATATATTTT. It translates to CASSRTVGSGSGNTIYF.

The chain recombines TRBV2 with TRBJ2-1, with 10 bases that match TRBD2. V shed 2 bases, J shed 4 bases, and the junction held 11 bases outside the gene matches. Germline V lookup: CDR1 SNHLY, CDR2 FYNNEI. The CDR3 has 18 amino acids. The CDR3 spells CASSEQGSTSGLYNEQFF. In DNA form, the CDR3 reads TGTGCCAGCAGTGAACAGGGGTCGACTAGCGGGTTGTACAATGAGCAGTTCTTC.

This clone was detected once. The DNA for the CDR3 is TGTGCCAGCAGCCAAGATAACGGGATTAACTATGGCTACACCTTC. As protein: CASSQDNGINYGYTF. The V and J genes are TRBV3-1 (or the pseudogene TRBV3-2) and TRBJ1-2, with D unresolved. V lost 0 bases and J lost 1, with 9 bases in between. CDR1 and CDR2 from the germline V gene are LGHDT and YNNKEL (reference sequence). The CDR3 runs to 15 residues.

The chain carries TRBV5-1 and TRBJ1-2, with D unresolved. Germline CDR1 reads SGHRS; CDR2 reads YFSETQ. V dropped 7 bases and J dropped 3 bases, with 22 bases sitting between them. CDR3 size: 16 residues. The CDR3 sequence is CASRLKEGRGDYGYTF. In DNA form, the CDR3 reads TGCGCCAGCCGGTTAAAGGAGGGTCGGGGAGACTATGGCTACACCTTC.

DNA for the CDR3: TGTGCCAGCAGCCCAACCTCGGGGGGTAGGGGCTATGGCTACACCTTC. It codes for CASSPTSGGRGYGYTF. The chain carries TRBV3-1 (or the pseudogene TRBV3-2) and TRBJ1-2, with D perhaps matching TRBD1 (5 bases). CDR3 length: 16 amino acids. Germline V gene sequence: CDR1 LGHDT, CDR2 YNNKEL (reference sequence). Trimming removed 4 bases from V and 4 bases from J, with 19 bases in between.

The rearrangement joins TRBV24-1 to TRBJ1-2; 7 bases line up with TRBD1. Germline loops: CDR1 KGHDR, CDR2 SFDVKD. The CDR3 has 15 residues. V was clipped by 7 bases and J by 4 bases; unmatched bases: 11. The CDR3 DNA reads TGTGCCACCAGCCATTCAGGGGGACGGGGCTATGGCTACACCTTC. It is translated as CATSHSGGRGYGYTF.

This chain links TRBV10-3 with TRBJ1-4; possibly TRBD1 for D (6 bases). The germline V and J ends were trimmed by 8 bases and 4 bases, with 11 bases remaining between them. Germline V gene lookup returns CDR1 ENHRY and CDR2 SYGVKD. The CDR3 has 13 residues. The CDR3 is CAIQDSFNEKLFF. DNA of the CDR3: TGTGCCATCCAGGACAGCTTTAATGAAAAACTGTTTTTT.

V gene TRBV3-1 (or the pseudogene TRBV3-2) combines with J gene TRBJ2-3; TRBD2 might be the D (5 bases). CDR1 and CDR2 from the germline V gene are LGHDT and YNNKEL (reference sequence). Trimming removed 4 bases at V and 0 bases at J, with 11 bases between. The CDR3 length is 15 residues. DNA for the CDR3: TGTGCCAGCAGCCTCATGGGCGGGAGCACAGATACGCAGTATTTT. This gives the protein CASSLMGGSTDTQYF.

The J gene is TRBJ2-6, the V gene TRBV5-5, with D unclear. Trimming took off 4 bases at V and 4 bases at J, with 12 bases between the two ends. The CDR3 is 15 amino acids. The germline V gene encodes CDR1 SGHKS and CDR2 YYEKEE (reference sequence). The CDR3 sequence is CASSQESPGANVLTF. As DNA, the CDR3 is TGTGCCAGCAGCCAGGAATCCCCCGGGGCCAACGTCCTGACTTTC.